These 32 T cell receptor beta chains share one sample of origin, sequenced in a study of cytomegalovirus exposure and HLA in healthy donors. PCR amplification relied on 60 Vbeta primers (plus 13 Jbeta primers). Only in-frame clones appear in the TCRdb table, and some are missing; sequencing was by immunoSEQ multiplex PCR. In the table there are 95,000 to 150,000 clones, around 79% of which are singletons. The sample comprised PBMCs. Every receptor here comes from a woman aged 40 to 50 in good health and CMV-seronegative.

The DNA of the CDR3 is TGTGCCAGCAGCCTTCGGTGGGGAGACACTGAAGCTTTCTTT. It is translated as CASSLRWGDTEAFF. The chain is built from TRBV11-2 and TRBJ1-1, with D hard to call. V lost 5 bases and J lost 3, with 13 bases in between. There are 14 residues in the CDR3. Looked up from germline, CDR1 is SGHAT and CDR2 is FQNNGV.

This chain uses TRBV6-5 with TRBJ2-7, with D possibly being TRBD1 (6 bases). This CDR3 contains 15 residues. Trimming pared 4 bases from V and 3 bases from J, leaving 16 bases between. Germline V gene sequence: CDR1 MNHEY, CDR2 SVGAGI. The CDR3 coding sequence is TGTGCCAGCAGTTCCATATCCCAGGGGAGCTACGAGCAGTACTTC. It codes for CASSSISQGSYEQYF.

J is TRBJ1-2 and V is TRBV10-3; D uncertain. The CDR3 loop spans 11 amino acids. Per the germline V gene, CDR1 is ENHRY and CDR2 is SYGVKD. The V and J ends lost 4 bases and 4 bases respectively, with 4 bases between them. The CDR3 spells CAISASYGYTF. The CDR3 nucleotides read TGTGCCATCAGTGCATCCTATGGCTACACCTTC.

The rearrangement uses TRBV7-3 and TRBJ2-5; D call uncertain. The CDR3 is 13 amino acids. V shed 0 bases and J shed 2 bases, with 4 bases lying between them. CDR1 and CDR2 from the germline V gene are SGHTA and FQGTGA. The CDR3 DNA is TGTGCCAGCAGCTTAACCACTCAAGAGACCCAGTACTTC. This sequence encodes CASSLTTQETQYF. Together with reference TRBV7-3 and TRBJ2-5, the CDR3 gives the full variable domain: GAGVSQTPSNKVTEKGKYVELRCDPISGHTALYWYRQSLGQGPEFLIYFQGTGAADDSGLPNDRFFAVRPEGSVSTLKIQRTERGDSAVYLCASSLTTQETQYFGPGTRLLVL.

The chain is built from TRBV25-1 and TRBJ2-1; 7 nucleotides align to TRBD2. The CDR3 sequence is 15 residues long. V dropped 3 bases and J dropped 4; count of bases not matched to a gene: 6. Germline lookup yields CDR1 MGHDK and CDR2 SYGVNS. CDR3: CASSDPLAPYNEQFF. The CDR3 DNA reads as TGTGCCAGCAGTGATCCACTAGCGCCATACAATGAGCAGTTCTTC.

This chain links TRBV6-4 with TRBJ1-2; D not resolved. Trimming took off 3 bases at V and 8 bases at J, with 10 bases between the two ends. The CDR3 has 12 residues. In germline, CDR1 is MRHNA, CDR2 SNTAGT. The CDR3 is CASSEEGGGYTF. Here the CDR3 DNA reads TGTGCCAGCAGTGAAGAGGGTGGAGGCTACACCTTC.

This rearrangement joins TRBV19 to TRBJ1-2; the D gene is possibly TRBD1 (5 bases). The CDR3 runs 13 residues. Trimming pared 4 bases from V and 2 bases from J, leaving 8 bases between. Per germline, CDR1 LNHDA and CDR2 SQIVND (reference sequence). The CDR3 here is CASSKGINYGYTF. The CDR3 bases are TGTGCCAGTAGTAAGGGGATCAACTATGGCTACACCTTC.

V gene TRBV10-1 combines with J gene TRBJ1-3; D is unclear. Germline assignment: CDR1 WNHNN and CDR2 SYGVQD (reference sequence). The CDR3 has 13 residues. V lost 5 bases to trimming and J lost 0 bases, with 5 bases between them. This CDR3 is CASSSSSGNTIYF. In DNA, the CDR3 is TGCGCCAGCAGTTCGAGCTCTGGAAACACCATATATTTT.

This chain joins TRBV5-6 and TRBJ2-5, with D perhaps TRBD2 (5 bases). TRBJ2-7 explains the end of the DNA better; the J call may be wrong. Germline V lookup: CDR1 SGHDT, CDR2 YYEEEE. The CDR3 spans 14 residues. The DNA of the CDR3 is TGTGCCAGTCGCGACGTGGGCGGGTCCTACGAGCAGTACTTC. Translation gives CASRDVGGSYEQYF.

The chain carries TRBV11-3 and TRBJ2-1; 12 positions agree with TRBD2. The CDR3 totals 15 residues. The ends lost 5 bases at V and 5 bases at J; junction bases unmatched: 4. Germline V gives CDR1 SGHNT, CDR2 YENEEA. CDR3 sequence: CASSQGLAGDNEQFF. The CDR3, as DNA: TGTGCCAGCAGCCAGGGACTAGCGGGCGACAATGAGCAGTTCTTC.

This clone was seen a few times. The V and J genes are TRBV28 and TRBJ1-2; 7 bases agree with TRBD1. The CDR3 is 13 residues long. The germline CDR1 and CDR2 sequences are MDHEN and SYDVKM. V gave up 6 bases and J gave up 8 bases; unmatched junction bases: 9. The CDR3 DNA sequence: TGTGCCAGCAGAAGGGACAGCCTCGACGGCTACACCTTC. Its protein is CASRRDSLDGYTF.

The chain is built from TRBV9 and TRBJ2-5; perhaps TRBD1 as D (5 bases). Germline V gene lookup returns CDR1 SGDLS and CDR2 YYNGEE. Trimming cost V 4 bases and J 4 bases, with 14 bases left between them. The CDR3 totals 14 residues. The CDR3 loop reads CASSISSGAETQYF. The CDR3 coding sequence is TGTGCCAGCAGCATTAGTAGTGGGGCAGAGACCCAGTACTTC.

The CDR3 DNA sequence: TGTGCCAGCAGTGATGGCGGGACAGGGACTTACGAGCAGTACTTC. The encoded protein is CASSDGGTGTYEQYF. The V gene is TRBV6-1, the J gene TRBJ2-7; TRBD1 aligns across 9 bases. Germline V gene lookup returns CDR1 MNHNS and CDR2 SASEGT. V lost 3 bases to trimming and J lost 4 bases; unmatched junction nucleotides: 7. The CDR3 contains 15 residues.

This chain uses TRBV9 with TRBJ1-5; 9 bases map to TRBD1. The V and J ends lost 3 bases and 7 bases, in that order; junction bases with no gene match: 8. The CDR3 covers 15 residues. Germline-derived CDR1 and CDR2 are SGDLS and YYNGEE. The CDR3 DNA sequence: TGTGCCAGCAGCGCGGGACAGGGTATCGCCCAGCCCCAGCATTTT. Amino acids: CASSAGQGIAQPQHF.

The chain couples TRBV27 to TRBJ1-6, with 7 bases matching TRBD1. V dropped 6 bases and J dropped 7; count of bases not matched to a gene: 9. From germline, CDR1 is MNHEY and CDR2 SMNVEV (reference sequence). The CDR3 contains 15 residues. The CDR3 region has the DNA TGTGCCAGCAGCTCGACAGGGTTCGAGAATTCACCCCTCCACTTT. Its protein product is CASSSTGFENSPLHF.

The V and J genes are TRBV27 and TRBJ2-3, with a tentative D call TRBD1 (5 bases). The V and J ends lost 9 bases and 0 bases respectively, with 13 bases between them. Per the germline V gene, CDR1 is MNHEY and CDR2 is SMNVEV (reference sequence). The CDR3 is 14 residues long. CDR3 nucleotides: TGTGCCAGTAGACAGCCCAGAAGCACAGATACGCAGTATTTT. It translates to CASRQPRSTDTQYF.

The table lists this clone with a few counts. The rearrangement joins TRBV18 to TRBJ1-1; possible D gene TRBD1, 6 bases. The CDR3 consists of 14 residues. CDR1 and CDR2 from the germline V gene are KGHSH and LQKENI. V lost 3 bases, J lost 3 bases, and 11 bases lay in between. The CDR3, as DNA: TGTGCCAGCTCACCCACGGACAGATACACTGAAGCTTTCTTT. As protein: CASSPTDRYTEAFF. Looking up the rest from reference TRBV18 and TRBJ1-1 gives the full variable domain: NAGVMQNPRHLVRRRGQEARLRCSPMKGHSHVYWYRQLPEEGLKFMVYLQKENIIDESGMPKERFSAEFPKEGPSILRIQQVVRGDSAAYFCASSPTDRYTEAFFGQGTRLTVV.

This clone was counted once. The chain couples TRBV11-3 to TRBJ2-1; 14 bases align to TRBD2. The CDR3 is 18 amino acids. Germline CDR1 and CDR2: SGHNT and YENEEA. V shed 5 bases, J shed 8 bases, and the junction held 14 bases outside the gene matches. The DNA of the CDR3 is TGTGCCAGCAGCGGAGGTCCCCGGACTAGCGGGAGGTCCGATGAGCAGTTCTTC. Translation gives CASSGGPRTSGRSDEQFF.

A note on this clone: Other nucleotide sequences from this sample produce the same CDR3. This rearrangement joins TRBV28 to TRBJ2-7; 10 positions agree with TRBD2. The CDR3 runs 15 residues. V trimming: 8 bases; J trimming: 10 bases; junction bases outside the gene matches: 17. Germline V gene lookup returns CDR1 MDHEN and CDR2 SYDVKM. This CDR3 reads CASCRGVAGGVLQYF. CDR3 sequence (DNA): TGTGCCAGCTGTCGTGGGGTAGCGGGAGGAGTCCTCCAGTACTTC.

This sequence joins TRBV27 and TRBJ2-7, with 7 bases aligning to TRBD2. The CDR3 has 15 amino acids. Germline V gene lookup returns CDR1 MNHEY and CDR2 SMNVEV (reference sequence). V lost 4 bases, J lost 0 bases, and 6 bases stayed unmatched. CDR3 DNA: TGTGCCAGCAGTTCCCTCGGCGGGAGCTCCTACGAGCAGTACTTC. Residues: CASSSLGGSSYEQYF.

This clone was seen once. This chain uses TRBV4-2 with TRBJ2-7, with 14 bases lining up with TRBD2. Germline CDR1 and CDR2: LGHNA and YNFKEQ. Trimming removed 4 bases from V and 2 bases from J; junction bases left unmatched: 7. The CDR3 totals 17 residues. CDR3 sequence: CASSPGLAGAQPYEQYF. CDR3 DNA: TGTGCCAGCAGCCCGGGACTAGCGGGAGCCCAACCCTACGAGCAGTACTTC.

The CDR3 here is CASSQWTGKSYEQYF. DNA of the CDR3: TGTGCCAGCAGCCAATGGACAGGAAAATCCTACGAGCAGTACTTC. The chain links TRBV14 to TRBJ2-7; 7 nucleotides agree with TRBD1. With V trimmed by 2 bases and J by 1 base, 5 bases remained unmatched. Germline V gene data show CDR1 as SGHDN and CDR2 as FVKESK. The CDR3 length is 15 residues.

The V call is TRBV27, the J call TRBJ2-7; a weak D match, TRBD1 (7 bases). The CDR3 totals 13 residues. Germline V gives CDR1 MNHEY, CDR2 SMNVEV (reference sequence). Trimming stripped 8 bases from V and 7 bases from J, with 18 bases between. CDR3 protein: CASGTGAAGEQYF. Written as DNA, the CDR3 is TGTGCCAGCGGTACAGGGGCGGCGGGGGAGCAGTACTTC.

This clone was detected only once. V is TRBV20-1 and J is TRBJ1-1; D remains unclear. Per germline, CDR1 DFQATT and CDR2 SNEGSKA (reference sequence). The CDR3 has 11 residues. The CDR3 is CSLFGNTEAFF. In DNA, the CDR3 is TGCAGCCTCTTCGGGAACACTGAAGCTTTCTTT.

V usage is TRBV19 and J usage is TRBJ1-2; no definite D call. There are 15 residues in the CDR3. Germline CDR1 is LNHDA and CDR2 is SQIVND (reference sequence). V lost 5 bases and J 5 bases, leaving 18 bases between the germline ends. The CDR3 protein is CASSPLSTRSYGYTF. The CDR3 DNA reads TGTGCCAGTAGTCCCCTCTCAACAAGATCTTATGGCTACACCTTC. Full variable domain (outside the CDR3, taken from reference TRBV19 and TRBJ1-2): DGGITQSPKYLFRKEGQNVTLSCEQNLNHDAMYWYRQDPGQGLRLIYYSQIVNDFQKGDIAEGYSVSREKKESFPLTVTSAQKNPTAFYLCASSPLSTRSYGYTFGSGTRLTVV.

V usage is TRBV6-6 and J usage is TRBJ2-1; D might be TRBD2 (5 bases). Germline V gene sequence: CDR1 MNHNY, CDR2 SVGAGI (reference sequence). CDR3 size: 10 residues. Trimming removed 7 bases at V and 14 bases at J, with 12 bases between. The CDR3 DNA reads TGTGCCAGCAATATGGACGGGGAGTTCTTC. This sequence encodes CASNMDGEFF.

This rearrangement joins TRBV2 to TRBJ2-1; 7 nucleotides align to TRBD1. V dropped 4 bases and J dropped 4; count of bases not matched to a gene: 1. Germline CDR1 SNHLY, CDR2 FYNNEI. The CDR3 covers 13 residues. CDR3 protein: CASSVGQYNEQFF. The CDR3 DNA sequence: TGTGCCAGCAGTGTGGGACAGTACAATGAGCAGTTCTTC.

V usage is TRBV5-6 and J usage is TRBJ1-5; maybe TRBD1 (6 bases). V was pared by 4 bases and J by 4 bases, with 18 bases between. This CDR3 region has 16 residues. The germline V gene encodes CDR1 SGHDT and CDR2 YYEEEE. In DNA form, the CDR3 reads TGTGCCAGCAGCCCCTGGTTCGGTCAGGGGAATCAGCCCCAGCATTTT. It specifies CASSPWFGQGNQPQHF.

The V call is TRBV29-1, the J call TRBJ2-3; 12 nucleotides match TRBD2. Germline CDR1 reads SQVTM; CDR2 reads ANQGSEA. The length of the CDR3 is 15 residues. V trimming: 7 bases; J trimming: 2 bases; junction bases outside the gene matches: 7. The CDR3 here is CSAGGLAGPTDTQYF. The CDR3 nucleotides are TGCAGCGCCGGAGGACTAGCGGGGCCCACAGATACGCAGTATTTT.

The chain employs TRBV7-9 and TRBJ2-2, with 7 bases matching TRBD2. CDR3 length equals 18 residues. V lost 5 bases and J lost 4; bases outside the gene matches: 16. From germline, CDR1 is SEHNR and CDR2 FQNEAQ (reference sequence). The CDR3 reads CASSTLATRRSGTGELFF. The DNA of the CDR3 is TGTGCCAGCAGCACACTAGCGACAAGGAGGTCGGGCACCGGGGAGCTGTTTTTT.

In DNA form, the CDR3 reads TGTGCCAGCAGCTCCAAGAGCTACCAATCCGAGCAGTACTTC. This codes for CASSSKSYQSEQYF. The chain links TRBV7-2 to TRBJ2-7; D is unclear. The CDR3 covers 14 residues. The ends were cut back, 4 bases at V and 6 bases at J, with 16 bases in the middle. Germline CDR1 and CDR2: SGHTA and FQGNSA.

This clone was detected only once. V gene TRBV5-5 combines with J gene TRBJ2-1; 8 bases are a match to TRBD1. CDR1 is SGHKS and CDR2 is YYEKEE in the germline V gene (reference sequence). The CDR3 contains 15 residues. V shed 4 bases and J 8 bases; nucleotides not matched to a gene: 11. The CDR3 reads CASSVRTGLSYEQFF. The CDR3 DNA follows: TGTGCCAGCAGCGTTCGGACAGGGCTAAGCTATGAGCAGTTCTTC.